These 21 T cell receptor beta chains came from one sample sequenced in a study of T-cell reconstitution after alpha-beta-depleted transplantation in children. During its preparation, the TCRbeta library received unique molecular identifiers. MiXCR, run by TCRdb on the PCR reads, gives a single entry per CDR3 protein. The repertoire holds 200,000 to 250,000 distinct CDR3 sequences, with roughly a quarter as singletons. Here the sequenced sample was PBMCs, taken before TCRalphabeta/CD19-depleted stem cell transplant. These TCRs come from a girl under 10 years old with Fanconi anemia, due to receive a stem cell transplant.

The table lists this clonotype with a few counts. This sequence joins TRBV20-1 and TRBJ2-3; D gene unclear. The CDR3 sequence is 13 residues long. The germline V gene has CDR1 DFQATT and CDR2 SNEGSKA (reference sequence). V lost 4 bases and J 7 bases, leaving 15 bases between the germline ends. CDR3 in DNA: TGCAGTGCTAAGTTACCAGGTAGCAATACGCAGTATTTT. This translates into CSAKLPGSNTQYF.

This clonotype was observed many times. V and J are TRBV24-1 and TRBJ2-4, with D tentatively TRBD1 (6 bases). Germline V gene lookup returns CDR1 KGHDR and CDR2 SFDVKD. The germline V and J ends were trimmed by 1 base and 8 bases, with 8 bases remaining between them. This CDR3 region has 13 residues. CDR3 loop: CATSDLPGDIQYF. As DNA, the CDR3 is TGTGCCACCAGTGATTTACCAGGGGACATTCAGTACTTC.

A remark on this clonotype: At one end the junction does not follow the germline gene, possibly because of a read error. The CDR3 DNA is TGCAGTGCAAGAGGAGGGGGAGGTTCTGAAGCTTTCTTT. Translation: CSARGGGGSEAFF. The chain combines TRBV20-1 with TRBJ1-1; a possible D gene is TRBD1 (6 bases). This CDR3 contains 13 residues. The germline V gene encodes CDR1 DFQATT and CDR2 SNEGSKA (reference sequence).

This clonotype was seen repeatedly, ten times or more. The genes are TRBV12-3 or TRBV12-4 and TRBJ2-1, with D unresolved. The CDR3 covers 12 residues. Trimming pared 5 bases from V and 5 bases from J, leaving 7 bases between. The CDR3, as DNA: TGTGCCAGCAGTAGGTCCGACAATGAGCAGTTCTTC. This codes for CASSRSDNEQFF.

This clonotype appeared many times. J is TRBJ1-1 and V is TRBV29-1, with 8 nucleotides matching TRBD1. The CDR3 consists of 13 residues. Germline V gives CDR1 SQVTM, CDR2 ANQGSEA. Losses at the gene ends were 5 bases for V and 4 bases for J; bases not matched to a gene: 6. The CDR3 DNA reads TGCAGCGTTAACAGGGGGGAGGGCACTGAAGCTTTCTTT. This encodes CSVNRGEGTEAFF.

The chain carries TRBV9 and TRBJ2-5; 11 positions match TRBD2. The CDR3 is made up of 16 amino acids. Trimming at V came to 4 bases and at J to 5 bases, leaving 10 bases not matched to a gene. Germline V CDR1 and CDR2: SGDLS, YYNGEE. The CDR3 DNA is TGTGCCAGCAGCCTATATAGCGGGAGGGAAATGGAGACCCAGTACTTC. Translating gives CASSLYSGREMETQYF.

J is TRBJ1-4 and V is TRBV6-1; maybe TRBD1 (6 bases). With 6 bases removed from V and 7 bases from J, the gap between germline ends came to 15 bases. The CDR3 runs to 14 residues. CDR1 MNHNS and CDR2 SASEGT come from the germline V gene. CDR3: CASRTQGSSEKLFF. DNA of the CDR3: TGTGCCAGCAGAACACAGGGATCGAGTGAAAAACTGTTTTTT.

In this sample, this clonotype turned up many times. The chain carries TRBV10-3 and TRBJ2-5, with D possibly being TRBD1 (7 bases). The CDR3 covers 14 residues. The V and J ends lost 7 bases and 3 bases respectively, with 15 bases between them. From germline, CDR1 is ENHRY and CDR2 SYGVKD. The CDR3 here is CAIIRQGGKETQYF. For the CDR3, the DNA is TGTGCCATCATTCGACAGGGCGGGAAAGAGACCCAGTACTTC.

This clonotype was counted many times. CDR3 in DNA: TGTGCCAGCAACACCCGGTTCCGGACAGCGAGATTTAGCTCTGGAAACACCATATATTTT. This gives the protein CASNTRFRTARFSSGNTIYF. This chain uses TRBV12-3 or TRBV12-4 with TRBJ1-3; a possible D gene is TRBD1 (6 bases). The V end lost 7 bases, the J end lost 0 bases, and 28 bases lay between the germline ends. The CDR3 contains 20 residues.

The chain combines TRBV12-3 or TRBV12-4 with TRBJ2-7, with 9 bases that match TRBD1. Trimming at V came to 3 bases and at J to 3 bases, leaving 15 bases not matched to a gene. CDR3 length: 18 residues. For the CDR3, the DNA is TGTGCCAGCAGTTTCTTCGGTCCCGGGACAGGGCCCAACTACGAGCAGTACTTC. Translated, it gives CASSFFGPGTGPNYEQYF.

The rearrangement joins TRBV7-2 to TRBJ2-3; 8 bases match TRBD2. The CDR3 spans 14 residues. Germline trimming cut 1 base from V and 12 bases from J; bases unmatched to any gene: 9. CDR1 and CDR2 (germline): SGHTA, FQGNSA. CDR3 in DNA: TGTGCCAGCAGCTTAGGTGGTCTGGCGGGAGGACAGTATTTT. It specifies CASSLGGLAGGQYF.

This sequence joins TRBV29-1 and TRBJ2-3, with D possibly matching TRBD1 (6 bases). The V end lost 6 bases, the J end lost 1 base, and 14 bases lay between the germline ends. Germline lookup yields CDR1 SQVTM and CDR2 ANQGSEA. The CDR3 covers 14 residues. CDR3 residues: CSVEDRTRTDTQYF. CDR3 nucleotides: TGCAGCGTCGAGGACAGAACTCGCACAGATACGCAGTATTTT.

This chain connects TRBV12-3 or TRBV12-4 to TRBJ2-1; 12 positions match TRBD2. This CDR3 spans 13 amino acids. After removal of 7 bases from V and 11 bases from J, the junction contained 6 bases not matched to a gene. The CDR3 coding sequence is TGTGCCAGCATCCCTAGCGGGAGGGGAAAGCAGTTCTTC. It translates to CASIPSGRGKQFF.

The chain couples TRBV5-1 to TRBJ2-1; 14 bases are shared with TRBD2. The CDR3 contains 16 residues. J was trimmed by 4 bases and V by 2 bases; bases with no gene match: 2. Germline loops: CDR1 SGHRS, CDR2 YFSETQ. CDR3 nucleotides: TGCGCCAGCAGCTTTGGGACTAGCGGGGGATACAATGAGCAGTTCTTC. It translates to CASSFGTSGGYNEQFF.

The chain carries TRBV10-3 and TRBJ2-7; D perhaps matches TRBD1 (6 bases). Germline V gene lookup returns CDR1 ENHRY and CDR2 SYGVKD. The V gene lost 8 bases and the J gene lost 0 bases, with 11 bases spanning the gap. The CDR3 has 13 residues. The CDR3 sequence is CAIQGGHSYEQYF. DNA of the CDR3: TGTGCCATCCAAGGGGGACACTCCTACGAGCAGTACTTC.

The V call is TRBV20-1, the J call TRBJ1-1, with D possibly matching TRBD1 (5 bases). The CDR3 totals 13 residues. The ends were cut back, 5 bases at V and 7 bases at J, with 17 bases in the middle. Germline values: CDR1 DFQATT, CDR2 SNEGSKA (reference sequence). The chain's CDR3 is CSADKDVGGEAFF. The CDR3 nucleotides are TGCAGTGCTGATAAGGACGTTGGGGGTGAAGCTTTCTTT.

This clonotype occurred many times. The J gene is TRBJ2-1, the V gene TRBV20-1, with 7 bases matching TRBD2. CDR1 and CDR2 from the germline V gene are DFQATT and SNEGSKA (reference sequence). The CDR3 is made up of 14 amino acids. CDR3 in amino acids: CSGAGEFSYNEQFF. The CDR3 DNA sequence: TGCAGCGGCGCGGGGGAATTTTCCTACAATGAGCAGTTCTTC.

In its sample, this clonotype was seen many times. The J gene is TRBJ2-7, the V gene TRBV29-1; D not resolved. This CDR3 has 12 amino acids. Trimming left V 6 bases short and J 0 bases short, with 9 bases between. Germline CDR1 is SQVTM and CDR2 is ANQGSEA. The CDR3 sequence: CSVRIASYEQYF. The CDR3 DNA reads as TGCAGCGTGCGCATTGCCTCCTACGAGCAGTACTTC.

This clonotype was recorded many times. The chain joins TRBV29-1 to TRBJ2-7, with 8 bases that match TRBD2. Per the germline V gene, CDR1 is SQVTM and CDR2 is ANQGSEA. Trimming cost V 5 bases and J 6 bases; bases outside gene matches: 9. The CDR3 is made up of 13 amino acids. The CDR3 coding sequence is TGCAGCGTTACGAGCGGGAGTGGTGTCGAGCAGTACTTC. Protein product: CSVTSGSGVEQYF.

This clonotype showed up many times. The rearrangement uses TRBV5-1 and TRBJ2-1, with 9 bases identical to TRBD1. The CDR3 has 16 amino acids. V gave up 1 base and J gave up 6 bases; unmatched junction bases: 8. The V gene's germline CDR1 is SGHRS and CDR2 YFSETQ. The DNA of the CDR3 is TGCGCCAGCAGCTTGCAGGTCGGGACAGGGCTCAATGAGCAGTTCTTC. Translation gives CASSLQVGTGLNEQFF.

This clonotype was observed at least ten times. The chain joins TRBV20-1 to TRBJ2-1; TRBD2 is a possible D gene (7 bases). Trimming shortened V by 1 base and J by 0 bases, and 22 bases separated the two germline ends. The CDR3 runs to 19 residues. Germline CDR1 is DFQATT and CDR2 is SNEGSKA (reference sequence). CDR3 region: CSARAPGQRGLSSYNEQFF. The CDR3 nucleotides read TGCAGTGCTAGAGCTCCGGGACAACGGGGACTAAGCTCCTACAATGAGCAGTTCTTC.